A single sample gave rise to the 26 T cell receptor beta chains below, sequenced in a study of blood T cells in healthy people across ages. A second about 6 to 11 cycle PCR used barcoded and J-beta primers. TCRdb used MiXCR to reprocess the 5' RACE reads, holding one entry per CDR3 protein. The table has some 1.4 million distinct CDR3 sequences, about 43% seen once; the top ten hold approximately 7.9%. The sequenced sample consisted of blood. The receptors stem from a woman younger than 35 in good health.

The chain employs TRBV3-1 and TRBJ2-6; D remains ambiguous. Germline lookup yields CDR1 LGHDT and CDR2 YNNKEL (reference sequence). This CDR3 has 16 amino acids. The V and J ends lost 3 bases and 0 bases respectively, with 9 bases between them. The CDR3 DNA is TGTGCCAGCAGCCAGGGATTTGGCTCTGGGGCCAACGTCCTGACTTTC. Amino acid sequence: CASSQGFGSGANVLTF.

The rearrangement joins TRBV7-9 to TRBJ1-1; D gene ambiguous. CDR3 length: 10 amino acids. Germline loops: CDR1 SEHNR, CDR2 FQNEAQ (reference sequence). V was shortened by 6 bases and J by 8 bases, with 7 bases between the two germline ends. The DNA for the CDR3 is TGTGCCAGCAGTTTCGGCGAAGCTTTCTTT. It specifies CASSFGEAFF.

V is TRBV6-1 and J is TRBJ2-7; TRBD2 aligns across 12 bases. The closer fit of TRBJ2-5 to the DNA end suggests the J call may be wrong. This CDR3 contains 16 residues. Looked up from germline, CDR1 is MNHNS and CDR2 is SASEGT. CDR3 region: CASSEITTSGRETQYF. The CDR3 nucleotides read TGTGCCAGCAGTGAAATCACGACTAGCGGGAGAGAGACCCAGTACTTC.

The CDR3 loop is CATSRDQSSYNEQFF. CDR3 bases: TGTGCCACCAGCAGAGATCAGAGCTCCTACAATGAGCAGTTCTTC. The gene calls are TRBV15 and TRBJ2-1; D uncertain. Trimming stripped 0 bases from V and 0 bases from J, with 6 bases between. This CDR3 is built from 15 residues. In germline, CDR1 is LNHNV, CDR2 YYDKDF (reference sequence).

Only a few counts were recorded for this clonotype. J is TRBJ1-6 and V is TRBV10-3, with D maybe TRBD1 (6 bases). Germline CDR1 reads ENHRY; CDR2 reads SYGVKD. This CDR3 comprises 13 residues. Trimming removed 8 bases at V and 7 bases at J, with 12 bases between. The CDR3 DNA reads as TGTGCCATCGGGTCAGGGGAGAATTCACCCCTCCACTTT. It translates to CAIGSGENSPLHF.

The chain joins TRBV29-1 to TRBJ1-2; D is possibly TRBD1 (6 bases). This CDR3 has 13 residues. Trimming shortened V by 7 bases and J by 12 bases, and 24 bases separated the two germline ends. Germline CDR1 reads SQVTM; CDR2 reads ANQGSEA. CDR3 DNA sequence: TGCAGCGCTCCTTTAGGGGGGGTAAAGGGCCACACCTTC. This gives the protein CSAPLGGVKGHTF.

This clonotype appeared a single time. The chain is built from TRBV6-5 and TRBJ2-1; 8 bases fit TRBD2. The CDR3 contains 14 residues. V lost 5 bases, J lost 9 bases, and 9 bases stayed unmatched. Germline V gene sequence: CDR1 MNHEY, CDR2 SVGAGI. The CDR3 reads CASSDGGAGSEQFF. CDR3 sequence (DNA): TGTGCCAGCAGTGACGGGGGGGCAGGTTCTGAGCAGTTCTTC.

CDR3 bases: TGCAGTGCCTTACAGGGGTCGATCTACGAGCAGTACTTC. Its translation is CSALQGSIYEQYF. This rearrangement joins TRBV20-1 to TRBJ2-7, with 7 bases that match TRBD1. V lost 6 bases to trimming and J lost 3 bases; unmatched junction nucleotides: 8. Germline V gene sequence: CDR1 DFQATT, CDR2 SNEGSKA (reference sequence). The CDR3 consists of 13 residues.

The chain couples TRBV12-3 or TRBV12-4 to TRBJ2-1; 9 bases are shared with TRBD1. CDR3 length: 20 amino acids. J gave up 2 bases and V 11 bases, and 25 bases lay outside the gene matches. CDR3 sequence reads: CADSRDRARHVSGTYNEQFF. CDR3 nucleotide sequence: TGTGCCGACTCCCGGGACAGGGCCCGGCATGTAAGTGGCACCTACAATGAGCAGTTCTTC.

Regarding this clonotype: A read error is possible here, since a much larger clone lies one base away. This chain joins TRBV24-1 and TRBJ2-3, with D unclear. This CDR3 spans 13 amino acids. Per germline, CDR1 KGHDR and CDR2 SFDVKD. CDR3 DNA sequence: TGTACCACCAGTGATTCTAGCACAGATACGCAGTATTTT. It is translated as CTTSDSSTDTQYF.

CDR3 region: CVGTSGSSLEQYF. In DNA form, the CDR3 reads TGTGTCGGGACTAGCGGGAGTAGCCTCGAGCAGTACTTC. The genes are TRBV7-9 and TRBJ2-4; 14 bases match TRBD2. TRBJ2-7 matches the DNA end more closely, so the J call is doubtful. This CDR3 is 13 amino acids long. Germline V lookup: CDR1 SEHNR, CDR2 FQNEAQ (reference sequence).

The chain employs TRBV7-3 and TRBJ2-1; the D is unclear. This CDR3 has 15 residues. Germline CDR1 SGHTA, CDR2 FQGTGA. The V end was cut by 0 bases, the J end by 4 bases, with 10 bases between. The CDR3 sequence is CASSLTIARYNEQFF. The DNA for the CDR3 is TGTGCCAGCAGCTTAACGATCGCCAGGTACAATGAGCAGTTCTTC.

This clonotype has at least ten counts. The J gene is TRBJ2-1, the V gene TRBV10-3, with TRBD2 matching over 8 bases. J lost 2 bases, V lost 7 bases, and 1 base had no gene match. The CDR3 is 13 residues long. CDR1 and CDR2 (germline): ENHRY, SYGVKD. The CDR3 here is CAITGGAYNEQFF. DNA of the CDR3: TGTGCCATCACCGGGGGGGCCTACAATGAGCAGTTCTTC.

The J gene is TRBJ2-7, the V gene TRBV9; D could derive from TRBD1 or TRBD2 (5 bases each). The germline V gene encodes CDR1 SGDLS and CDR2 YYNGEE. The CDR3 contains 15 residues. Between the trimmed V and J ends, which lost 0 bases and 2 bases, there was a span of 12 bases. CDR3 sequence reads: CASSVGGGPTYEQYF. CDR3 nucleotides: TGTGCCAGCAGCGTAGGTGGGGGACCTACCTACGAGCAGTACTTC.

This clonotype was counted between two and nine times. This rearrangement joins TRBV6-5 to TRBJ2-1; 7 bases fit TRBD2. The CDR3 loop spans 16 amino acids. After removal of 0 bases from V and 1 base from J, the junction contained 3 bases not matched to a gene. The germline gives CDR1 MNHEY, CDR2 SVGAGI. CDR3 sequence (DNA): TGTGCCAGCAGTTACTCAAGCGGGGCTTCCTACAATGAGCAGTTCTTC. Translated, it gives CASSYSSGASYNEQFF.

This clonotype has just a few counts. The chain is built from TRBV29-1 and TRBJ2-5; D possibly matches TRBD1 or TRBD2 (5 bases each). Germline CDR1 reads SQVTM; CDR2 reads ANQGSEA. This CDR3 spans 12 amino acids. The V end was cut by 6 bases, the J end by 8 bases, with 16 bases between. The DNA of the CDR3 is TGCAGCGTGGCCGGGACGATGGGTACCCAGTACTTC. Its translation: CSVAGTMGTQYF.

The rearrangement joins TRBV7-2 to TRBJ2-7; 9 nucleotides align to TRBD2. V was pared by 3 bases and J by 4 bases, with 7 bases of the junction left unmatched. Germline V gene sequence: CDR1 SGHTA, CDR2 FQGNSA. The CDR3 runs 15 residues. The CDR3 sequence is CASSFSQREVYEQYF. As DNA, the CDR3 is TGTGCCAGCAGCTTCAGTCAGCGGGAGGTTTACGAGCAGTACTTC.

J is TRBJ2-4 and V is TRBV3-1; 8 bases agree with TRBD2. This CDR3 region has 17 residues. Germline CDR1 and CDR2: LGHDT and YNNKEL (reference sequence). V dropped 3 bases and J dropped 3; count of bases not matched to a gene: 10. CDR3 amino acids: CASSHALRGAGKNIQYF. In DNA form, the CDR3 reads TGTGCCAGCAGCCACGCGCTGCGGGGGGCTGGCAAAAACATTCAGTACTTC.

In DNA, the CDR3 is TGCGCCAGCAGCCAGCGACAGGGGGAGTATGGCTACACCTTC. It translates to CASSQRQGEYGYTF. V usage is TRBV4-1 and J usage is TRBJ1-2; 9 bases agree with TRBD1. Germline trimming cut 3 bases from V and 5 bases from J; bases unmatched to any gene: 4. Germline V gene data show CDR1 as MGHRA and CDR2 as YSYEKL. CDR3 length: 14 residues.

V and J are TRBV13 and TRBJ2-6; 8 nucleotides line up with TRBD2. The CDR3 runs 18 residues. Germline V gene lookup returns CDR1 PRHDT and CDR2 FYEKMQ (reference sequence). After removal of 10 bases from V and 0 bases from J, the junction contained 14 bases not matched to a gene. CDR3: CATGGGPSPLSGANVLTF. Here the CDR3 DNA reads TGTGCCACGGGAGGGGGTCCTTCCCCTCTCTCTGGGGCCAACGTCCTGACTTTC.

The J gene is TRBJ2-7, the V gene TRBV4-2; 7 nucleotides agree with TRBD2. The V segment lost 1 base and the J segment 2 bases; nucleotides outside the gene matches: 5. The CDR3 loop spans 15 amino acids. In germline, CDR1 is LGHNA, CDR2 YNFKEQ. This chain's CDR3 is CASSQVLATTYEQYF. The CDR3 bases are TGTGCCAGCAGCCAAGTACTAGCGACGACCTACGAGCAGTACTTC.

CDR3 bases: TGCAGCGTTGTCCAGGGGGAGAGCTACACCTTC. Amino acids: CSVVQGESYTF. The rearrangement uses TRBV29-1 and TRBJ1-2, with TRBD1 identical over 7 bases. Germline trimming cut 4 bases from V and 9 bases from J; bases unmatched to any gene: 5. Germline V gene sequence: CDR1 SQVTM, CDR2 ANQGSEA. The CDR3 loop spans 11 amino acids. The full variable domain, in which reference TRBV29-1 and TRBJ1-2 provide the parts outside the CDR3, is SAVISQKPSRDICQRGTSLTIQCQVDSQVTMMFWYRQQPGQSLTLIATANQGSEATYESGFVIDKFPISRPNLTFSTLTVSNMSPEDSSIYLCSVVQGESYTFGSGTRLTVV.

The genes are TRBV4-2 and TRBJ1-1; D perhaps matches TRBD1 (6 bases). The CDR3 sequence is 15 residues long. V was trimmed by 0 bases and J by 4 bases, leaving 12 bases between them. Per germline, CDR1 LGHNA and CDR2 YNFKEQ. Here the CDR3 DNA reads TGTGCCAGCAGCCAAGATCCCACAGGGATCACTGAAGCTTTCTTT. Translating it yields CASSQDPTGITEAFF.

A few counts support this clonotype. This chain connects TRBV20-1 to TRBJ2-1; 12 bases agree with TRBD2. This CDR3 is built from 17 residues. The ends lost 3 bases at V and 6 bases at J; junction bases unmatched: 12. CDR1 is DFQATT, CDR2 SNEGSKA, per germline (reference sequence). CDR3 loop: CSASREQSLAGGNEQFF. The CDR3 DNA reads as TGCAGTGCTAGCCGCGAACAATCACTAGCGGGAGGCAATGAGCAGTTCTTC.

The chain employs TRBV27 and TRBJ2-7; 8 bases line up with TRBD2. Germline values: CDR1 MNHEY, CDR2 SMNVEV (reference sequence). V lost 3 bases to trimming and J lost 2 bases; unmatched junction nucleotides: 12. The CDR3 loop spans 17 amino acids. The CDR3 is CASSLGPGRGHPYEQYF. CDR3 in DNA: TGTGCCAGCAGTTTGGGGCCCGGGAGGGGACATCCCTACGAGCAGTACTTC.

The gene calls are TRBV27 and TRBJ1-2, with 8 bases aligning to TRBD1. Trimming took 8 bases from V and 3 from J; bases not matched to a gene: 11. Germline loops: CDR1 MNHEY, CDR2 SMNVEV (reference sequence). The CDR3 contains 15 residues. CDR3 nucleotides: TGTGCCAGCTCCGATTCGGGACAGGCTTACTATGGCTACACCTTC. Its protein product is CASSDSGQAYYGYTF.